One sample yielded the 5 T cell receptor beta chains listed below, sequenced in a study of Ad26.COV2.S vaccination and SARS-CoV-2 variants. Profiling relied on immunoSEQ multiplex PCR, and the TCRdb table lists in-frame clones only, not all of them. The table shows hundreds of thousands of clones, with around nine tenths occurring only once. This sample's treatment: approximately 18 received Ad26.COV2.S at low or high dose, single or two shots; several received placebo; per-sample allocation not given. Sample collection was performed on day 63 after the first vaccine or placebo injection. Sequenced material: peripheral blood, taken in a trial of Ad26.COV2.S vaccine versus placebo. Receptor source: a person between 18 and 65 years old who received the Ad26.COV2.S COVID-19 vaccine or a placebo.

The chain employs TRBV4-3 and TRBJ2-7; 13 bases align to TRBD2. V was clipped by 0 bases and J by 4 bases; unmatched bases: 3. CDR1 is LGHNA, CDR2 YSLEER, per germline. The CDR3 has 16 amino acids. DNA for the CDR3: TGCGCCAGCAGCCAAGATGGACTAGCGGGAGAGTACGAGCAGTACTTC. Its translation is CASSQDGLAGEYEQYF.

V is TRBV7-2 and J is TRBJ2-1; 10 bases line up with TRBD2. V shed 5 bases, J shed 8 bases, and the junction held 12 bases outside the gene matches. The germline CDR1 and CDR2 sequences are SGHTA and FQGNSA. CDR3 length: 16 residues. The CDR3 spells CASSPRASGRAYEQFF. CDR3 DNA: TGTGCCAGCAGCCCCCGTGCTAGCGGGAGAGCCTATGAGCAGTTCTTC.

The gene calls are TRBV5-4 and TRBJ1-5; unclear D gene. The CDR3 totals 13 residues. Germline values: CDR1 SGHNT, CDR2 YYREEE (reference sequence). The V and J ends lost 1 base and 2 bases respectively, with 4 bases between them. As DNA, the CDR3 is TGTGCCAGCAGCTTGTCAGGCAATCAGCCCCAGCATTTT. It codes for CASSLSGNQPQHF. The full variable domain, with the rest looked up from reference TRBV5-4 and TRBJ1-5, is ETGVTQSPTHLIKTRGQQVTLRCSSQSGHNTVSWYQQALGQGPQFIFQYYREEENGRGNFPPRFSGLQFPNYSSELNVNALELDDSALYLCASSLSGNQPQHFGDGTRLSIL.

This clone was counted a single time. The chain employs TRBV29-1 and TRBJ1-2; D is unresolved. The V end was cut by 4 bases, the J end by 5 bases, with 11 bases between. CDR3 length: 12 residues. Germline CDR1 and CDR2: SQVTM and ANQGSEA. The CDR3 loop is CSVGGLGYGYTF. As DNA, the CDR3 is TGCAGCGTTGGGGGTTTAGGTTATGGCTACACCTTC. Supplemented by reference TRBV29-1 and TRBJ1-2, the full variable domain reads SAVISQKPSRDICQRGTSLTIQCQVDSQVTMMFWYRQQPGQSLTLIATANQGSEATYESGFVIDKFPISRPNLTFSTLTVSNMSPEDSSIYLCSVGGLGYGYTFGSGTRLTVV.

The chain has TRBV7-9 and TRBJ1-1, with 10 bases identical to TRBD1. The CDR3 is 17 residues long. The V gene's germline CDR1 is SEHNR and CDR2 FQNEAQ (reference sequence). The junction had 12 bases not matched to a gene; V was cut back by 4 bases and J by 4 bases. The CDR3 spells CASSSPGQGYRSTEAFF. The CDR3 DNA follows: TGTGCCAGCAGCTCACCGGGACAGGGGTATAGGAGCACTGAAGCTTTCTTT. Full variable domain (rest looked up from reference TRBV7-9 and TRBJ1-1): DTGVSQNPRHKITKRGQNVTFRCDPISEHNRLYWYRQTLGQGPEFLTYFQNEAQLEKSRLLSDRFSAERPKGSFSTLEIQRTEQGDSAMYLCASSSPGQGYRSTEAFFGQGTRLTVV.